The next 10 T cell receptor beta chains were all read from a single sample in a study of PD-L1 blockade in urothelial cancer. Time point specified: pretreatment peripheral blood. Measured with immunoSEQ multiplex PCR; TCRdb has only the in-frame clones, and not every one. The profile shows 86,000 or so clones, roughly 84% of them singletons. The specimen comprised PBMCs, sampled around atezolizumab (anti-PD-L1) treatment. The receptors stem from a man aged 60 to 75 with urothelial cancer.

This chain connects TRBV15 to TRBJ1-3; no clear D. Germline-derived CDR1 and CDR2 are LNHNV and YYDKDF (reference sequence). CDR3 length: 15 residues. Trimming shortened V by 0 bases and J by 4 bases, and 10 bases separated the two germline ends. CDR3 nucleotides: TGTGCCACCAGCAGAGAGAGGGCAAGAGGAAACACCATATATTTT. Amino acids: CATSRERARGNTIYF. The whole variable domain, remainder taken from reference TRBV15 and TRBJ1-3, is DAMVIQNPRYQVTQFGKPVTLSCSQTLNHNVMYWYQQKSSQAPKLLFHYYDKDFNNEADTPDNFQSRRPNTSFCFLDIRSPGLGDTAMYLCATSRERARGNTIYFGEGSWLTVV.

V is TRBV6-5 and J is TRBJ1-1, with 9 bases identical to TRBD1. The CDR3 totals 14 residues. Trimming took 5 bases from V and 1 from J; bases not matched to a gene: 2. In germline, CDR1 is MNHEY, CDR2 SVGAGI. This CDR3 reads CASSKQGANTEAFF. The CDR3 bases are TGTGCCAGCAGTAAACAGGGGGCGAACACTGAAGCTTTCTTT.

This clone has a handful of counts. The chain recombines TRBV29-1 with TRBJ2-4; a possible D gene is TRBD1 (5 bases). Germline values: CDR1 SQVTM, CDR2 ANQGSEA. V lost 4 bases and J lost 6, with 7 bases in between. CDR3 size: 11 residues. The CDR3 spells CSVAQGNIQYF. CDR3 in DNA: TGCAGCGTTGCGCAGGGAAACATTCAGTACTTC. Using reference TRBV29-1 and TRBJ2-4 for the parts outside the CDR3, the full variable domain is SAVISQKPSRDICQRGTSLTIQCQVDSQVTMMFWYRQQPGQSLTLIATANQGSEATYESGFVIDKFPISRPNLTFSTLTVSNMSPEDSSIYLCSVAQGNIQYFGAGTRLSVL.

The V gene is TRBV13, the J gene TRBJ1-1; 7 nucleotides agree with TRBD1. Unmatched junction bases numbered 9, after V lost 5 bases and J lost 0 bases. The CDR3 length is 16 residues. Per the germline V gene, CDR1 is PRHDT and CDR2 is FYEKMQ (reference sequence). In DNA form, the CDR3 reads TGTGCCAGCAGCATATGGGACAGTCACATGAACACTGAAGCTTTCTTT. Translated: CASSIWDSHMNTEAFF.

The chain recombines TRBV7-2 with TRBJ2-2, with 9 bases that match TRBD1. V gave up 1 base and J gave up 5 bases; unmatched junction bases: 5. CDR1 and CDR2 from the germline V gene are SGHTA and FQGNSA. This CDR3 comprises 16 residues. This chain's CDR3 is CASSLGRDRVTGELFF. CDR3 sequence (DNA): TGTGCCAGCAGCTTAGGACGGGACAGGGTTACCGGGGAGCTGTTTTTT.

The V gene is TRBV28, the J gene TRBJ1-2; unclear D gene. This CDR3 comprises 12 residues. The V end lost 7 bases, the J end lost 12 bases, and 18 bases lay between the germline ends. Germline CDR1 reads MDHEN; CDR2 reads SYDVKM. The CDR3 nucleotides read TGTGCCAGCACCCCCACCTCGGGAAAGGACACCTTC. This sequence encodes CASTPTSGKDTF.

The table lists this clone with a few counts. The chain links TRBV7-9 to TRBJ1-1, with TRBD1 identical over 9 bases. Per germline, CDR1 SEHNR and CDR2 FQNEAQ (reference sequence). V shed 5 bases and J 12 bases; nucleotides not matched to a gene: 7. The CDR3 is 12 amino acids. CDR3 loop: CASSGRQGVSFF. CDR3 coding DNA: TGTGCCAGCAGCGGCAGACAGGGGGTCTCTTTCTTT.

The chain recombines TRBV9 with TRBJ2-3; a weak D match, TRBD2 (6 bases). Germline CDR1 is SGDLS and CDR2 is YYNGEE. Trimming stripped 6 bases from V and 6 bases from J, with 26 bases between. This CDR3 spans 17 amino acids. This chain's CDR3 is CASNPGVPAGRPDTQYF. For the CDR3, the DNA is TGTGCCAGCAACCCAGGCGTCCCAGCGGGCCGCCCCGATACGCAGTATTTT.

The chain recombines TRBV23-1 with TRBJ1-1; tentative D call: TRBD1 (5 bases). TRBV23-1 is given ORF status, its function remaining uncertain. Deletions cut 0 bases from V and 7 bases from J, with 12 bases between. The CDR3 contains 14 residues. The CDR3, as DNA: TGCGCCAGCAGTCAATCCCCGACAGTAGGTGAAGCTTTCTTT. It codes for CASSQSPTVGEAFF.

This chain uses TRBV6-5 with TRBJ2-7, with TRBD2 matching 7 bases. Trimming removed 5 bases from V and 4 bases from J; junction bases left unmatched: 2. The CDR3 totals 12 residues. Germline V gene lookup returns CDR1 MNHEY and CDR2 SVGAGI. In DNA form, the CDR3 reads TGTGCCAGCAGTCGGACTAGTTACGAGCAGTACTTC. It yields the protein CASSRTSYEQYF.